The present TCR beta chain was sequenced within a study of shared clonotypes between healthy human individuals. The study's findings and limits: Generation of non-shared clonotypes was less probable than generation of clonotypes shared by all four donors.

In regard to this clone: What it recognizes is unknown.

The CDR3 is made up of 12 amino acids. Trimming at V came to 9 bases and at J to 6 bases, leaving 3 bases not matched to a gene. Per germline, CDR1 SNHLY and CDR2 FYNNEI. Method: immunoSEQ multiplex PCR; TCRdb's copy keeps in-frame clones and lacks some. The profile covers roughly 1 million clones, with approximately 70% appearing a single time and roughly 1.5% taken by the ten largest. Specimen: memory CD4+ T cells sorted from blood. Described subset: CD45RA-negative fraction. The rearrangement joins TRBV2 to TRBJ1-2; 11 bases line up with TRBD1. This TCR derives from a man between 18 and 29 years old in good health. CDR3 sequence: CARRTGGDGYTF. CDR3 DNA sequence: TGTGCCAGAAGGACAGGGGGCGATGGCTACACCTTC.